These T cell receptor beta chains were read from a single sample in a study of Ad26.COV2.S vaccination and SARS-CoV-2 variants. Data came from immunoSEQ multiplex PCR; TCRdb stores just in-frame clones and leaves some out. The sample lists some 370,000 clones, about 83% occurring once. Sequencing used peripheral blood, obtained in a trial of Ad26.COV2.S vaccine versus placebo. The receptors shown here come from a person between 18 and 65 years old who received the Ad26.COV2.S COVID-19 vaccine or a placebo. The CDR3 runs from the conserved cysteine through the conserved F or W. The D gene is left open where the match is weak. The size field is filled for only some rows; it gives once, few, many or a size class.

v_call	d_call	j_call	clone_size	cdr3_length	cdr3_nt	cdr3_aa
TRBV6-2/TRBV6-3	NA	TRBJ1-5	NA	13	TGTGCCAGCAGTTACAAGGCAAATCAGCCCCAGCATTTT	CASSYKANQPQHF
TRBV4-3	NA	TRBJ1-1	NA	14	TGCGCCAGCAGCCAAGTCGGCTTTGGCACTGAAGCTTTCTTT	CASSQVGFGTEAFF
TRBV12-3/TRBV12-4	TRBD1	TRBJ1-6	NA	13	TGTGCCAGCAGTTTTGACAGGGGCGTATCCCTCCACTTT	CASSFDRGVSLHF
TRBV4-3	NA	TRBJ2-3	few	17	TGCGCCAGCAGCCAAGAAGAGGAGGGCGGCTGGACAGATACGCAGTATTTT	CASSQEEEGGWTDTQYF
TRBV11-2	NA	TRBJ2-5	NA	15	TGTGCCAGCAGCTTAGATTTCGGGGTGCCAGAGACCCAGTACTTC	CASSLDFGVPETQYF
TRBV15	NA	TRBJ1-5	NA	14	TGTGCCACCAGCACAGTGGAGGGGCTTGCGCCCCAGCATTTT	CATSTVEGLAPQHF
TRBV7-8	NA	TRBJ2-2	NA	14	TGTGCCAGCAGCTCCCCAAGGAACACCGGGGAGCTGTTTTTT	CASSSPRNTGELFF
TRBV7-2	TRBD2	TRBJ2-5	NA	18	TGTGCCAGCAGCCCTCCCGTAGGCGGGAGGGCCTTGGGAGAGACCCAGTACTTC	CASSPPVGGRALGETQYF
TRBV5-1	NA	TRBJ2-1	NA	15	TGCGCCAGCAGCCTGAGGACGGCACCGAGTAATGAGCAGTTCTTC	CASSLRTAPSNEQFF
TRBV11-2	NA	TRBJ2-5	NA	15	TGTGCCAGCAGCCCGGTGCGGGGGCGCCTTGAGACCCAGTACTTC	CASSPVRGRLETQYF
TRBV4-1	NA	TRBJ1-4	NA	16	TGCGCCAGCAGCACCCGGACAGCGGGGACTAATGAAAAACTGTTTTTT	CASSTRTAGTNEKLFF
TRBV27	NA	TRBJ2-5	NA	14	TGTGCCACCAAAAACCCAAAAACCTCAGAGACCCAGTACTTC	CATKNPKTSETQYF
TRBV6-5	NA	TRBJ1-2	NA	13	TGTGCCAGCAGCTTCACAGGGAACTATGGCTACACCTTC	CASSFTGNYGYTF
TRBV5-1	NA	TRBJ2-3	NA	14	TGCGCCAGCAGCCCTGGACAGATTTTAGATACGCAGTATTTT	CASSPGQILDTQYF
TRBV18	NA	TRBJ1-1	NA	15	TGTGCCAGCTCAGGGTCCGCCCGCGAAGGGACTGAAGCTTTCTTT	CASSGSAREGTEAFF
TRBV14	NA	TRBJ2-5	NA	13	TGTGCCAGCAGCCCGCCGGGGGCAGAGACCCAGTACTTC	CASSPPGAETQYF
TRBV5-5	NA	TRBJ1-2	many	17	TGTGCCAGCAGCTTGTTTCTGGTTCGGCAGGGAAACTATGGCTACACCTTC	CASSLFLVRQGNYGYTF
TRBV9	TRBD1	TRBJ2-5	NA	14	TGTGCCAGCGACGAGGGGGCGCTGGGAGAGACCCAGTACTTC	CASDEGALGETQYF
TRBV6-5	NA	TRBJ1-2	once	15	TGTGCCAGCAGTTACGGCCGGGTACGGGGTGGTGGCTACACCTTC	CASSYGRVRGGGYTF
TRBV20-1	NA	TRBJ1-6	NA	10	TGCAGTGCTCAGGATGGACCCCTCCACTTT	CSAQDGPLHF
TRBV6-5	TRBD1	TRBJ1-2	NA	13	TGTGCCAGCAGGCCCACAGGGGTGAGGGGCTACACCTTC	CASRPTGVRGYTF
TRBV25-1	NA	TRBJ2-7	NA	12	TGTGCCAGCAGTGAAGGAGGGGCCTTTATGAACTTC	CASSEGGAFMNF